This T cell receptor beta chain came from a study of CD8 T cells in ankylosing spondylitis. Study-wide results and limits: What seemed typical of ankylosing spondylitis blood was a TCR beta motif built from about 8 highly homologous variants.

From the 5' RACE reads, TCRdb called clonotypes with MiXCR, one entry per CDR3 protein. Here the sample spans around 140,000 distinct CDR3 sequences, approximately 17% being singletons. Many counts were recorded for this clonotype. The antigen remains undetermined. The clonotype was recovered from a male donor with ankylosing spondylitis. The sample taken for sequencing was blood, either unsorted or a sorted T cell fraction (not recorded which).

The CDR3 region has the DNA TGCGCCAGCAGCCAAGATTCCTTGAATCAGCCCCAGCATTTT. It specifies CASSQDSLNQPQHF. The genes are TRBV4-1 and TRBJ1-5; D unclear. V lost 0 bases to trimming and J lost 4 bases, with 7 bases between them. The CDR3 is made up of 14 amino acids. Germline CDR1 reads MGHRA; CDR2 reads YSYEKL.